This T cell receptor (beta chain) was captured in a study of early stage breast cancer tumors. About the research overall: About 80% of the 16 invasive tumors were ER+, PR+ and HER2-. Among some twelve ER+/PR+/HER2- tumors, eight were ductal, four lobular.

The CDR3 runs to 14 residues. V lost 8 bases to trimming and J lost 2 bases; unmatched junction nucleotides: 8. Looked up from germline, CDR1 is SQVTM and CDR2 is ANQGSEA. The assay was immunoSEQ multiplex PCR, and TCRdb's table has in-frame clones only and misses some. The sample includes fewer than 25,000 clones, about two thirds of them seen just once. The chain combines TRBV29-1 with TRBJ2-1; 8 bases line up with TRBD2. The source material was breast tumor tissue. The clonotype originates from a person aged 55 to 75 with breast cancer. CDR3 nucleotide sequence: TGCAGCACAGCGGGGGCCTCGGCCTACAATGAGCAGTTCTTC. Its protein is CSTAGASAYNEQFF.